This TCR beta chain was identified in a study of T cell clusters in autoimmune cytopenias. The CDR3 extends over 13 amino acids. Germline CDR1 SGHDT, CDR2 YYEEEE. Multiplex touch-down PCR amplified TRB using TRB-A and TRB-B pools in one tube. TCRdb reanalyzed the multiplex PCR reads and collapses them to one entry per CDR3 protein, without DNA. The repertoire table contains approximately 13,000 distinct CDR3 sequences. Each sample's input was around 250 ng genomic DNA, about 38,000 genome equivalents. In terms of frequency, this clonotype is medium-sized. These data also formed part of another study, on T cell repertoires in aging, cancer and after chemotherapy. That study adds: Age-matched healthy donors had significantly more diverse, less clonal blood TCR repertoires than untreated cancer patients.

The sequencing input was peripheral blood. The chain joins TRBV5-6 to TRBJ2-2. The receptor was isolated from a human donor in good health. The CDR3 sequence: CASSRTVTGELFF.